Presented here are 13 T cell receptor beta chains from one specimen sequenced in a study of control samples from healthy donors and cancer patients. TCRdb keeps only in-frame clones here, not all; method: immunoSEQ multiplex PCR. Here the sample spans 61,000 or so clones, around 87% being singletons. The sequenced material came from PBMCs. All receptors come from a man in his 60s with colorectal cancer.

The chain is built from TRBV6-6 and TRBJ2-7; 7 bases map to TRBD1. Germline assignment: CDR1 MNHNY and CDR2 SVGAGI (reference sequence). This CDR3 has 15 residues. The V gene end was trimmed by 8 bases and the J gene end by 0 bases; junction bases not matched to a gene: 10. The CDR3 protein is CASAISGDSSYEQYF. In DNA form, the CDR3 reads TGTGCCAGCGCGATATCAGGGGACAGCTCCTACGAGCAGTACTTC.

V and J are TRBV6-6 and TRBJ1-1, with 7 bases that match TRBD1. V trimming: 6 bases; J trimming: 3 bases; junction bases outside the gene matches: 7. Germline CDR1 is MNHNY and CDR2 is SVGAGI (reference sequence). CDR3 length: 14 residues. CDR3 sequence: CASSQRGRDTEAFF. CDR3 bases: TGTGCCAGCAGCCAAAGGGGGCGGGACACTGAAGCTTTCTTT.

V is TRBV7-6 and J is TRBJ2-1, with 8 bases identical to TRBD2. After removal of 5 bases from V and 2 bases from J, the junction contained 11 bases not matched to a gene. The CDR3 runs 17 residues. Germline CDR1 is SGHVS and CDR2 is FNYEAQ. The CDR3 bases are TGTGCCAGCAGCCCCTTGGAGAGCGGGGGCCCCTACAATGAGCAGTTCTTC. It yields the protein CASSPLESGGPYNEQFF.

A word on this clone: This same CDR3 is encoded by further DNA sequences in the sample. Written as DNA, the CDR3 is TGCGCCAGCGCCGCCGGGACTGGGCCCTACGAGCAGTACTTC. Its translation: CASAAGTGPYEQYF. The genes are TRBV5-1 and TRBJ2-7; TRBD2 might be the D (6 bases). Per the germline V gene, CDR1 is SGHRS and CDR2 is YFSETQ. With 7 bases removed from V and 2 bases from J, the gap between germline ends came to 16 bases. This CDR3 is built from 14 residues.

The chain links TRBV5-6 to TRBJ1-3; possibly TRBD1 for D (5 bases). The CDR3 has 14 residues. V lost 4 bases, J lost 3 bases, and 11 bases lay in between. The V gene's germline CDR1 is SGHDT and CDR2 YYEEEE. The CDR3: CASSPRGGGNTIYF. CDR3 in DNA: TGTGCCAGCAGCCCTCGCGGGGGTGGAAACACCATATATTTT.

The chain couples TRBV6-1 to TRBJ2-4; D uncertain. The V gene's germline CDR1 is MNHNS and CDR2 SASEGT. Trimming shortened V by 3 bases and J by 0 bases, and 18 bases separated the two germline ends. This CDR3 is 18 amino acids long. The DNA of the CDR3 is TGTGCCAGCAGTGAGTCGACCGTAGAGCCCCTAGCCAAAAACATTCAGTACTTC. This codes for CASSESTVEPLAKNIQYF.

The rearrangement links TRBV6-6 to TRBJ1-5; D unresolved. V was cut by 7 bases and J by 0 bases, with 10 bases left in between. The CDR3 length is 14 residues. In germline, CDR1 is MNHNY, CDR2 SVGAGI (reference sequence). The CDR3 DNA is TGTGCCAGCACCTTATACACTAGCAATCAGCCCCAGCATTTT. Its translation is CASTLYTSNQPQHF.

This chain joins TRBV19 and TRBJ1-6, with D maybe TRBD1 (6 bases). Germline values: CDR1 LNHDA, CDR2 SQIVND (reference sequence). This CDR3 region has 15 residues. V shed 11 bases and J shed 4 bases, with 18 bases lying between them. The CDR3 loop is CASSYRDNYNSPLHF. In DNA, the CDR3 is TGTGCCTCGTCTTACAGGGACAATTATAATTCACCCCTCCACTTT.

The DNA for the CDR3 is TGTGCCAGCAGCGTTGGGCAGCACTATGGCTACACCTTC. Its protein is CASSVGQHYGYTF. The chain employs TRBV7-2 and TRBJ1-2; D not certain. This CDR3 is built from 13 residues. From germline, CDR1 is SGHTA and CDR2 FQGNSA. The V end was cut by 5 bases, the J end by 3 bases, with 10 bases between. Combining the CDR3 with reference TRBV7-2 and TRBJ1-2 gives the whole variable domain GAGVSQSPSNKVTEKGKDVELRCDPISGHTALYWYRQSLGQGLEFLIYFQGNSAPDKSGLPSDRFSAERTGGSVSTLTIQRTQQEDSAVYLCASSVGQHYGYTFGSGTRLTVV.

The CDR3 region has the DNA TGTGCCAGCAGTGAAGAGACAGGGGTCTACGAGCAGTACTTC. Translation gives CASSEETGVYEQYF. V is TRBV6-1 and J is TRBJ2-7, with 8 bases aligning to TRBD1. This CDR3 spans 14 amino acids. With V trimmed by 1 base and J by 3 bases, 2 bases remained unmatched. Germline-derived CDR1 and CDR2 are MNHNS and SASEGT.

The chain couples TRBV5-4 to TRBJ2-1; D is undetermined. Germline V gives CDR1 SGHNT, CDR2 YYREEE (reference sequence). This CDR3 contains 13 residues. V shed 3 bases and J shed 3 bases, with 7 bases lying between them. The CDR3 DNA reads TGTGCCAGCAGCTCCTCTCACTACAATGAGCAGTTCTTC. Translating it yields CASSSSHYNEQFF.

The chain links TRBV28 to TRBJ2-7; D ambiguous. CDR1 and CDR2 (germline): MDHEN, SYDVKM. Trimming removed 2 bases from V and 1 base from J, with 12 bases in between. The CDR3 is 15 amino acids. The DNA for the CDR3 is TGTGCCAGCAGTTTAGGTATAAGGAGTTCCTACGAGCAGTACTTC. Amino acid sequence: CASSLGIRSSYEQYF.

This chain links TRBV3-1 (or the pseudogene TRBV3-2) with TRBJ2-1, with TRBD2 matching 10 bases. CDR3 length equals 14 residues. Looked up from germline, CDR1 is LGHDT and CDR2 is YNNKEL (reference sequence). Losses at the gene ends were 4 bases for V and 9 bases for J; bases not matched to a gene: 6. The CDR3 bases are TGTGCCAGCAGCCCTGCGGTAGCGGGGGGTGAGCAGTTCTTC. Translation gives CASSPAVAGGEQFF.